Listed below are T cell receptor beta chains from one sample, sequenced in a study of T cell repertoires in ileal Crohn's disease. Assay used: immunoSEQ multiplex PCR; TCRdb lists only in-frame clones, some missing. The table lists 5,500 to 7,500 clones, approximately 82% of them singletons. Sequenced material: ileal tissue. The receptor set was obtained from an adult with Crohn's disease. Each CDR3 is given with its conserved first and last residue. D genes are given only for firm matches. Clone size is given for some rows only: seen once, a few or many times, or a class if the clone is expanded.

>few|TRBV30|TRBJ2-1|TRBD2
TGTGCCTGGAGTGTAGCGGGGGGTTCCCATGAGCAGTTCTTC
CAWSVAGGSHEQFF
>NA|TRBV7-9|TRBJ1-2|NA
TGTGCCAGCAGCTTAGCGAACCGGCTTAACTATGGCTACACCTTC
CASSLANRLNYGYTF
>NA|TRBV6-5|TRBJ2-3|NA
TGTGCCAGCGGGGGGGCCTTGGGTACAGATACGCAGTATTTT
CASGGALGTDTQYF
>NA|TRBV27|TRBJ2-7|NA
TGTGCCAGCAGTTTGTCCCAGGGCATCCACGAGCAGTACTTC
CASSLSQGIHEQYF
>few|TRBV11-2|TRBJ1-4|TRBD1
TGTGCCAGCAGCCAGACCGGGACAGCCATAGTGACTAATGAAAAACTGTTTTTT
CASSQTGTAIVTNEKLFF
>NA|TRBV11-3|TRBJ1-1|TRBD1
TGTGCCAGCAGCTTAGATGGGGGACAGGGGCTCACTGAAGCTTTCTTT
CASSLDGGQGLTEAFF
>NA|TRBV6-5|TRBJ1-1|NA
TGTGCCAGCAAACCCACGGGGGGGAACACTGAAGCTTTCTTT
CASKPTGGNTEAFF
>NA|TRBV19|TRBJ2-3|NA
TGTGCCAGTAGTATAAACAGCCTTAGCACAGATACGCAGTATTTT
CASSINSLSTDTQYF
>NA|TRBV10-2|TRBJ1-5|NA
TGCGCCAGCAGTCCCACATCCTCAGGTTATAGCAATCAGCCCCAGCATTTT
CASSPTSSGYSNQPQHF
>NA|TRBV19|TRBJ2-3|NA
TGTGCCAGTAGTCAAATGGGGGTGGCGGCGGGGGCGGCAGATACGCAGTATTTT
CASSQMGVAAGAADTQYF
>NA|TRBV29-1|TRBJ2-1|NA
TGCAGCGTTGAAAGTAAGCTCCACAATGAGCAGTTCTTC
CSVESKLHNEQFF
>NA|TRBV5-4|TRBJ1-6|NA
TGTGCCAGCAGCTTAGCCGGGGAAAATTCACCCCTCCACTTT
CASSLAGENSPLHF
>NA|TRBV6-5|TRBJ1-1|NA
TGTGCCAGCCGCAGCCTTAAAGCCAATTCCGAAGCTTTCTTT
CASRSLKANSEAFF
>NA|TRBV18|TRBJ1-4|TRBD1
TGTGCCAGCTCACCACGGGACAGTCCCTCTAATGAAAAACTGTTTTTT
CASSPRDSPSNEKLFF
>NA|TRBV14|TRBJ2-1|TRBD1
TGTGCCAGCAGCCAAGAAGGGACAGGGCCCCACAATGAGCAGTTCTTC
CASSQEGTGPHNEQFF
>NA|TRBV5-8|TRBJ2-1|NA
TGTGCCTCCTCACGGGGGCTAGCGATGTACAATGAGCAGTTCTTC
CASSRGLAMYNEQFF
>NA|TRBV6-1|TRBJ2-1|TRBD1
TGTGCCAGCAGCGGGACAGACTACAATGAGCAGTTCTTC
CASSGTDYNEQFF
>NA|TRBV6-1|TRBJ1-4|TRBD1
TGTGCCAGCGATGGGACAGGGGGGGTATCTGAAAAACTGTTTTTT
CASDGTGGVSEKLFF
>NA|TRBV29-1|TRBJ2-1|NA
TGCAGCGTTGGGGAAGGGTTTATGTTCTTC
CSVGEGFMFF
>NA|TRBV5-1|TRBJ2-5|NA
TGCGCCAGCAGCTTGGTCGAGGGGGAGACCCAGTACTTC
CASSLVEGETQYF
>NA|TRBV28|TRBJ1-5|NA
TGTGCCAGCACCTCAGGGGATCAGCCCCAGCATTTT
CASTSGDQPQHF
>NA|TRBV4-1|TRBJ2-5|NA
TGCGCCAGCAGCCAAGGAATGTACCAAGAGACCCAGTACTTC
CASSQGMYQETQYF
>NA|TRBV18|TRBJ2-7|NA
TGTGCCAGCTCACCTGGGACACTCTGGGGAGAGCAGTACTTC
CASSPGTLWGEQYF
>NA|TRBV11-2|TRBJ2-2|NA
TGTGCCAGCAGGCCTACAGGGTTGGCCGGGGAGCTGTTTTTT
CASRPTGLAGELFF
>once|TRBV19|TRBJ1-2|TRBD1
TGTGCCAGTAGTTCCTGGACAGGGGGCAATGGCTACACCTTC
CASSSWTGGNGYTF
>NA|TRBV2|TRBJ2-7|NA
TGTGCCAGCAGGAGAGCAGGGGTAAGGACCTACGAGCAGTACTTC
CASRRAGVRTYEQYF
>NA|TRBV18|TRBJ2-7|TRBD1
TGTGCCAGCTCACCAACTACAGGGGGCCCCTACGAGCAGTACTTC
CASSPTTGGPYEQYF
>NA|TRBV5-1|TRBJ2-1|NA
TGCGCCAGCAGCTTCCCCCAAGATGACCCCCTCTACAATGAGCAGTTCTTC
CASSFPQDDPLYNEQFF
>NA|TRBV6-6|TRBJ1-2|NA
TGTGCCAGCAGTGTACAGCGGCCTAACTATGGCTACACCTTC
CASSVQRPNYGYTF
>NA|TRBV29-1|TRBJ2-7|NA
TGCAGCGTTGTTTCCTACCGAACCTACGAGCAGTACTTC
CSVVSYRTYEQYF
>NA|TRBV4-2|TRBJ2-1|NA
TGTGCCAGCAGCCAGGATAGCTCCTACAATGAGCAGTTCTTC
CASSQDSSYNEQFF
>NA|TRBV6-1|TRBJ2-3|TRBD2
TGTGCCAGCAGTGTTAGCGGGGGGGCCATAGATACGCAGTATTTT
CASSVSGGAIDTQYF
>few|TRBV4-2|TRBJ2-5|NA
TGTGCCAGCAGCCGGGACTCCGTAGAGACCCAGTACTTC
CASSRDSVETQYF
>NA|TRBV25-1|TRBJ1-6|NA
TGTGCCAGCAGTGAAAACCGGTTTCTCCGTCTAAATTCACCCCTCCACTTT
CASSENRFLRLNSPLHF
>NA|TRBV2|TRBJ2-2|NA
TGTGCCAGCACCAGCGGACCGAACACCGGGGAGCTGTTTTTT
CASTSGPNTGELFF
>NA|TRBV11-2|TRBJ2-7|NA
TGTGCCAGCAGCCTTGACATCTCCTACGAGCAGTACTTC
CASSLDISYEQYF
>few|TRBV28|TRBJ2-1|TRBD2
TGTGCCAGCAGTTTCTGGACTAGCGGGGCCAATGAGCAGTTCTTC
CASSFWTSGANEQFF
>NA|TRBV19|TRBJ2-6|NA
TGTGCCAGTAGTAACCCCGGGGCTGCTAGCTCTGGGGCCAACGTCCTGACTTTC
CASSNPGAASSGANVLTF
>NA|TRBV4-1|TRBJ2-7|TRBD1
TGCGCCAGCAGACAACAGGGGAGCTCCTACGAGCAGTACTTC
CASRQQGSSYEQYF
>NA|TRBV9|TRBJ1-2|TRBD1
TGTGCCAGCAGCGGCGGGACAGGGGGGATTAACTATGGCTACACCTTC
CASSGGTGGINYGYTF
>NA|TRBV11-2|TRBJ1-1|NA
TGTGCCAGCAGCTCGTGGCAGGGTGGTTCTACTGAAGCTTTCTTT
CASSSWQGGSTEAFF
>few|TRBV5-1|TRBJ1-1|NA
TGCGCCAGCAGCTTGGCCTTGGTGAACACTGAAGCTTTCTTT
CASSLALVNTEAFF
>NA|TRBV29-1|TRBJ1-2|NA
TGCAGCGTGCCCCGGGGCCGAAACTATGGCTACACCTTC
CSVPRGRNYGYTF
>NA|TRBV15|TRBJ1-3|NA
TGTGCCACCAGCAGAGGGGGAGCTGGAAACACCATATATTTT
CATSRGGAGNTIYF
>few|TRBV5-4|TRBJ2-5|NA
TGTGCCAGCAGCCCCACCAGTGTACGAGAGACCCAGTACTTC
CASSPTSVRETQYF
>NA|TRBV28|TRBJ2-3|TRBD2
TGTGCCAGCCTACCAACTAGCGGGGGGGGCACAGATACGCAGTATTTT
CASLPTSGGGTDTQYF